The rows below give T cell receptor beta chains drawn from one sample of a study of blood T cells in healthy people across ages. TCRdb analysed the 5' RACE reads with MiXCR anew, one entry per CDR3 protein. The sample has fewer than 1 million distinct CDR3 sequences; approximately 48% are singletons. Sequenced sample: blood. All receptors come from a man between 60 and 70 years old in good health. Both conserved end residues are part of each CDR3. Each record gives: D gene, V gene, J gene, clone size, CDR3 protein, CDR3 DNA. D genes are given only for firm matches. Only part of the rows carry a size: once, few, many, or a class if the clone is expanded.

D gene: -; V gene: TRBV5-1; J gene: TRBJ2-5; clone size: few; CDR3 protein: CASSPRGAPQETQYF; CDR3 DNA: TGCGCCAGCAGCCCCCGGGGGGCTCCACAAGAGACCCAGTACTTC
D gene: TRBD1; V gene: TRBV7-2; J gene: TRBJ2-7; clone size: -; CDR3 protein: CASRFGTDSYEQYF; CDR3 DNA: TGTGCCAGCAGGTTTGGGACAGACTCCTACGAGCAGTACTTC
D gene: -; V gene: TRBV25-1; J gene: TRBJ2-3; clone size: -; CDR3 protein: CASSEYRQERTQYF; CDR3 DNA: TGTGCCAGCAGTGAATACAGACAGGAACGAACGCAGTATTTT
D gene: TRBD1; V gene: TRBV4-3; J gene: TRBJ1-2; clone size: -; CDR3 protein: CASSRETGGGGYTF; CDR3 DNA: TGCGCCAGCAGCCGAGAAACAGGGGGCGGAGGCTACACCTTC
D gene: -; V gene: TRBV19; J gene: TRBJ2-6; clone size: -; CDR3 protein: CASRDAVSGANVLTF; CDR3 DNA: TGTGCCAGTCGGGACGCCGTCTCTGGGGCCAACGTCCTGACTTTC
D gene: -; V gene: TRBV4-3; J gene: TRBJ2-6; clone size: many; CDR3 protein: CASSHRVLNAGANVLTF; CDR3 DNA: TGCGCCAGCAGCCATCGGGTTCTTAACGCTGGGGCCAACGTCCTGACTTTC
D gene: TRBD1; V gene: TRBV7-9; J gene: TRBJ2-7; clone size: -; CDR3 protein: CACSLGGQGEQYF; CDR3 DNA: TGTGCCTGCAGCTTAGGAGGACAGGGCGAGCAGTACTTC
D gene: -; V gene: TRBV6-1; J gene: TRBJ2-1; clone size: -; CDR3 protein: CASSQTGSYNEQFF; CDR3 DNA: TGTGCCAGCAGCCAGACAGGCTCCTACAATGAGCAGTTCTTC
D gene: -; V gene: TRBV4-3; J gene: TRBJ2-3; clone size: -; CDR3 protein: CASSQDRDTVTQYF; CDR3 DNA: TGCGCCAGCAGCCAAGACAGGGACACAGTTACGCAGTATTTT
D gene: -; V gene: TRBV15; J gene: TRBJ2-5; clone size: many; CDR3 protein: CATSRDRETQYF; CDR3 DNA: TGTGCCACCAGCAGAGATCGCGAGACCCAGTACTTC
D gene: -; V gene: TRBV4-1; J gene: TRBJ1-2; clone size: few; CDR3 protein: CASSQVEGSAYGYTF; CDR3 DNA: TGCGCCAGCAGCCAAGTTGAAGGGTCGGCCTATGGCTACACCTTC
D gene: TRBD1; V gene: TRBV5-1; J gene: TRBJ2-1; clone size: many; CDR3 protein: CASSLGQGYEQFF; CDR3 DNA: TGCGCCAGCAGTCTTGGACAGGGTTATGAGCAGTTCTTC
D gene: -; V gene: TRBV4-3; J gene: TRBJ2-7; clone size: -; CDR3 protein: CASSQDLLAGFYEQYF; CDR3 DNA: TGCGCCAGCAGCCAAGATCTCTTGGCGGGGTTCTACGAGCAGTACTTC
D gene: TRBD1; V gene: TRBV10-3; J gene: TRBJ2-3; clone size: few; CDR3 protein: CAISGGQERTDTQYF; CDR3 DNA: TGTGCCATCAGTGGGGGACAGGAGAGAACAGATACGCAGTATTTT
D gene: TRBD1; V gene: TRBV20-1; J gene: TRBJ1-2; clone size: few; CDR3 protein: CSARYTGVGYTF; CDR3 DNA: TGCAGTGCTAGATACACAGGGGTTGGCTACACCTTC
D gene: TRBD1; V gene: TRBV6-5; J gene: TRBJ1-6; clone size: few; CDR3 protein: CASSRTGASNSPLHF; CDR3 DNA: TGTGCCAGCAGCCGCACAGGGGCCTCTAATTCACCCCTCCACTTT
D gene: TRBD1; V gene: TRBV6-2/TRBV6-3; J gene: TRBJ1-1; clone size: -; CDR3 protein: CASSHGMTGGRADTEAFF; CDR3 DNA: TGTGCCAGCAGTCATGGGATGACAGGGGGCCGGGCCGATACTGAAGCTTTCTTT
D gene: -; V gene: TRBV7-2; J gene: TRBJ2-7; clone size: many; CDR3 protein: CASSPSDRYSYEQYF; CDR3 DNA: TGTGCCAGCAGCCCTTCGGACAGATACTCCTACGAGCAGTACTTC
D gene: -; V gene: TRBV4-3; J gene: TRBJ2-3; clone size: -; CDR3 protein: CASSQESHRQVADTQYF; CDR3 DNA: TGCGCCAGCAGCCAAGAATCCCACAGGCAGGTCGCAGATACGCAGTATTTT
D gene: -; V gene: TRBV28; J gene: TRBJ2-5; clone size: few; CDR3 protein: CASTSGDQETQYF; CDR3 DNA: TGTGCCAGCACTTCGGGGGACCAAGAGACCCAGTACTTC
D gene: TRBD1; V gene: TRBV6-2/TRBV6-3; J gene: TRBJ2-1; clone size: few; CDR3 protein: CASSYSIGDRGIPTAYNEQFF; CDR3 DNA: TGTGCCAGCAGTTACTCGATAGGGGACAGGGGGATACCGACAGCCTACAATGAGCAGTTCTTC
D gene: -; V gene: TRBV4-1; J gene: TRBJ1-4; clone size: -; CDR3 protein: CASSLADRANEKLFF; CDR3 DNA: TGCGCCAGCAGCCTTGCGGACAGAGCTAATGAAAAACTGTTTTTT
D gene: TRBD2; V gene: TRBV7-3; J gene: TRBJ2-1; clone size: -; CDR3 protein: CASSLRASGGKGQFF; CDR3 DNA: TGTGCCAGCAGCTTAAGGGCTAGCGGGGGAAAAGGACAGTTCTTC
D gene: -; V gene: TRBV29-1; J gene: TRBJ2-5; clone size: -; CDR3 protein: CSVRTDNEQYF; CDR3 DNA: TGCAGCGTTCGGACGGATAATGAGCAGTACTTC
D gene: -; V gene: TRBV28; J gene: TRBJ1-1; clone size: few; CDR3 protein: CASSLNPLVTEAFF; CDR3 DNA: TGTGCCAGCAGTTTAAACCCTCTTGTCACTGAAGCTTTCTTT
D gene: -; V gene: TRBV24-1; J gene: TRBJ2-1; clone size: -; CDR3 protein: CATSSPGVGYNEQFF; CDR3 DNA: TGTGCCACCAGTTCCCCAGGGGTGGGCTACAATGAGCAGTTCTTC